A single sample is the source of the 30 T cell receptor beta chains below, sequenced in a study of T cells in Graves' hyperthyroidism and ophthalmopathy. Amplification of TCR beta CDR3 regions was performed using RNA transcripts as template. TCR CDR3 regions were first amplified by RT-PCR with HTBI primers. TCRdb redid the calling of the multiplex PCR reads with MiXCR, one entry per CDR3 protein. The table includes 660,000 or so distinct CDR3 sequences, just under 45% detected once. The sample was peripheral blood or thyroid tissue (not recorded which). The receptor set was obtained from an adult man with Graves' disease, either hyperthyroidism or ophthalmopathy (not recorded which).

The chain joins TRBV7-2 to TRBJ2-3, with 7 bases lining up with TRBD2. Germline V CDR1 and CDR2: SGHTA, FQGNSA. The V and J ends lost 5 bases and 7 bases, in that order; junction bases with no gene match: 3. CDR3 length: 12 residues. CDR3 loop: CASSVLANTQYF. Written as DNA, the CDR3 is TGTGCCAGCAGCGTACTAGCGAATACGCAGTATTTT.

Concerning this clonotype: A much larger clonotype is one base distant, so this may be a read error. The genes are TRBV29-1 and TRBJ1-2, with unresolved D. Germline V gene data show CDR1 as SQVTM and CDR2 as ANQGSEA. CDR3 size: 11 residues. V dropped 4 bases and J dropped 6 bases, with 9 bases sitting between them. The CDR3 reads CSVGPGHGYTF. For the CDR3, the DNA is TGCAGCGTTGGCCCGGGCCATGGCTACACCTTC.

A note on this clonotype: A read error may explain this, as a much larger clone is one base away. The J gene is TRBJ1-1, the V gene TRBV2; no clear D gene. The CDR3 runs to 11 residues. Germline CDR1 SNHLY, CDR2 FYNNEI. Trimming shortened V by 6 bases and J by 11 bases, and 13 bases separated the two germline ends. This CDR3 is CASREWVAAFF. In DNA form, the CDR3 reads TGTGCCAGCAGGGAATGGGTGGCGGCTTTCTTT.

This clonotype was seen at least ten times. V usage is TRBV2 and J usage is TRBJ1-4; D remains ambiguous. The germline V and J ends were trimmed by 6 bases and 0 bases, with 5 bases remaining between them. The CDR3 runs 13 residues. Germline V gene lookup returns CDR1 SNHLY and CDR2 FYNNEI. The CDR3 loop is CASRGATNEKLFF. The CDR3 DNA sequence: TGTGCCAGCAGGGGTGCAACTAATGAAAAACTGTTTTTT.

As regards this clonotype: A much larger clone is a single base away; this may be a read error. V usage is TRBV2 and J usage is TRBJ1-4; 7 bases are a match to TRBD1. Germline V gene sequence: CDR1 SNHLY, CDR2 FYNNEI. The CDR3 covers 16 residues. After removal of 6 bases from V and 8 bases from J, the junction contained 15 bases not matched to a gene. The CDR3: CASRPGTEALEEKLFF. The CDR3 DNA is TGTGCCAGCAGGCCCGGGACAGAGGCCTTGGAAGAAAAACTGTTTTTT.

The chain carries TRBV6-5 and TRBJ1-1; D is unclear. The CDR3 is made up of 15 amino acids. In germline, CDR1 is MNHEY, CDR2 SVGAGI. Trimming stripped 0 bases from V and 8 bases from J, with 16 bases between. The DNA of the CDR3 is TGTGCCAGCAGTTACTCCCGGCAAAACTATAAGGAAGCTTTCTTT. It translates to CASSYSRQNYKEAFF.

Details on this clonotype: Because the CDR3 is missing its conserved closing phenylalanine or tryptophan, this is likely a read error. The DNA is omitted, as the CDR3 cannot be located on it reliably, and the CDR3 follows TCRdb's listing. The CDR3 here is CASSLRTGS. V usage is TRBV7-2 and J usage is TRBJ2-5; the table's D call TRBD1 went unverified against the DNA. The CDR3 has 9 residues if both end residues are counted. Per germline, CDR1 SGHTA and CDR2 FQGNSA.

The chain has TRBV12-3 or TRBV12-4 and TRBJ2-7; possible D gene TRBD1, 6 bases. This CDR3 contains 14 residues. Trimming removed 3 bases at V and 3 bases at J, with 12 bases between. The CDR3 loop reads CASSFGAGDYEQYF. CDR3 bases: TGTGCCAGCAGTTTCGGGGCAGGGGACTACGAGCAGTACTTC.

Many counts were recorded for this clonotype. V gene TRBV12-3 or TRBV12-4 combines with J gene TRBJ1-2; 9 bases align to TRBD1. There are 16 residues in the CDR3. Trimming at V came to 6 bases and at J to 6 bases, leaving 14 bases not matched to a gene. Written as DNA, the CDR3 is TGTGCCAGCAGCCTTACAGGGGGCGCACGGTGGAATGGCTACACCTTC. It codes for CASSLTGGARWNGYTF.

This clonotype was recorded many times. The chain has TRBV7-2 and TRBJ1-5, with a tentative D call TRBD1 (6 bases). The CDR3 spans 14 residues. The germline V gene encodes CDR1 SGHTA and CDR2 FQGNSA. V was clipped by 5 bases and J by 3 bases, with 11 bases between them. In nucleotides, the CDR3 is TGTGCCAGCAGCCAATGGACAGCCAATCAGCCCCAGCATTTT. Its translation is CASSQWTANQPQHF. The whole variable domain, remainder taken from reference TRBV7-2 and TRBJ1-5, is GAGVSQSPSNKVTEKGKDVELRCDPISGHTALYWYRQSLGQGLEFLIYFQGNSAPDKSGLPSDRFSAERTGGSVSTLTIQRTQQEDSAVYLCASSQWTANQPQHFGDGTRLSIL.

This chain joins TRBV20-1 and TRBJ1-5; possible D gene TRBD1, 5 bases. This CDR3 has 13 residues. The germline V and J ends were trimmed by 7 bases and 5 bases, with 15 bases remaining between them. Germline V gene lookup returns CDR1 DFQATT and CDR2 SNEGSKA (reference sequence). As DNA, the CDR3 is TGCAGTGTCCTCGGGGGAATTGATCAGCCCCAGCATTTT. It translates to CSVLGGIDQPQHF.

The chain couples TRBV9 to TRBJ1-3, with D maybe TRBD1 (5 bases). Trimming took off 1 base at V and 1 base at J, with 9 bases between the two ends. The CDR3 contains 15 residues. The germline CDR1 and CDR2 sequences are SGDLS and YYNGEE. Written as DNA, the CDR3 is TGTGCCAGCAGCGTATCGGGGGAATCTGGAAACACCATATATTTT. It codes for CASSVSGESGNTIYF.

The V gene is TRBV7-7, the J gene TRBJ2-5, with D possibly matching TRBD1 (5 bases). The CDR3 has 13 residues. Germline assignment: CDR1 SSHAT and CDR2 FNYEAQ (reference sequence). The CDR3 sequence: CARATGTQETQYF. The CDR3 DNA is TGTGCTAGAGCTACAGGTACCCAAGAGACCCAGTACTTC.

This clonotype has only a few counts. The rearrangement joins TRBV9 to TRBJ1-1, with D unclear. Per germline, CDR1 SGDLS and CDR2 YYNGEE. Trimming shortened V by 7 bases and J by 10 bases, and 8 bases separated the two germline ends. The CDR3 spans 9 residues. The CDR3 sequence: CASCFRAFF. DNA for the CDR3: TGTGCCAGCTGTTTTCGAGCTTTCTTT. Drawing the rest from reference TRBV9 and TRBJ1-1, the complete variable domain is DSGVTQTPKHLITATGQRVTLRCSPRSGDLSVYWYQQSLDQGLQFLIQYYNGEERAKGNILERFSAQQFPDLHSELNLSSLELGDSALYFCASCFRAFFGQGTRLTVV.

This sequence joins TRBV7-2 and TRBJ1-3, with D possibly being TRBD1 (6 bases). Per germline, CDR1 SGHTA and CDR2 FQGNSA. The CDR3 has 16 amino acids. V lost 5 bases and J 2 bases, leaving 16 bases between the germline ends. The CDR3 here is CASSRTRTETGNTIYF. In nucleotides, the CDR3 is TGTGCCAGCAGCCGCACCCGGACAGAAACTGGAAACACCATATATTTT.

This clonotype came up a few times. The chain uses TRBV7-9 and TRBJ2-7, with a possible D match to TRBD2 (5 bases). The germline gives CDR1 SEHNR, CDR2 FQNEAQ (reference sequence). Trimming removed 5 bases from V and 5 bases from J, with 19 bases in between. CDR3 length equals 15 residues. CDR3 protein: CASSQAEPGEDEQYF. The CDR3 nucleotides are TGTGCCAGCAGCCAAGCGGAACCGGGCGAAGACGAGCAGTACTTC.

A note on this clonotype: Just one base apart from a much larger clone, this may be a read error. The rearrangement uses TRBV20-1 and TRBJ1-3; D is unresolved. This CDR3 contains 13 residues. CDR1 is DFQATT, CDR2 SNEGSKA, per germline (reference sequence). This CDR3 reads CSAQEGPGNTVYF. In nucleotides, the CDR3 is TGCAGTGCCCAGGAAGGACCTGGAAACACCGTATATTTT.

This clonotype was recorded only once. The genes are TRBV19 and TRBJ1-6; D unresolved. V was trimmed by 3 bases and J by 9 bases, leaving 21 bases between them. Germline V gene sequence: CDR1 LNHDA, CDR2 SQIVND (reference sequence). The CDR3 has 17 residues. CDR3 DNA: TGTGCCAGTAGTATTTTGTACCCCTCCCAAAGGGTTTCACCCCTCCACTTT. This encodes CASSILYPSQRVSPLHF.

The chain recombines TRBV7-8 with TRBJ2-5, with 11 bases that match TRBD2. The germline gives CDR1 SGHVS, CDR2 FQNEAQ. V trimming: 5 bases; J trimming: 6 bases; junction bases outside the gene matches: 14. CDR3 size: 17 residues. The CDR3 DNA reads TGTGCCAGCAGCCATATAGCGGGGGGGCTCGGCGCAAAGACCCAGTACTTC. It specifies CASSHIAGGLGAKTQYF.

In this sample, this clonotype turned up many times. V gene TRBV29-1 combines with J gene TRBJ2-7; D possibly matches TRBD1 or TRBD2 (5 bases each). Trimming took 7 bases from V and 6 from J, leaving 16 bases between them. CDR1 is SQVTM and CDR2 is ANQGSEA in the germline V gene. The CDR3 is 12 amino acids. CDR3 region: CSGTEGLREQYF. CDR3 bases: TGCAGCGGCACAGAGGGGCTGCGCGAGCAGTACTTC.

This clonotype was detected ten times or more. The chain links TRBV19 to TRBJ1-5, with TRBD1 matching 9 bases. This CDR3 has 15 residues. The germline CDR1 and CDR2 sequences are LNHDA and SQIVND (reference sequence). J was trimmed by 5 bases and V by 6 bases; bases with no gene match: 8. CDR3 in amino acids: CASSTGQGFDQPQHF. CDR3 coding DNA: TGTGCCAGTAGCACGGGACAGGGTTTCGATCAGCCCCAGCATTTT.

The gene calls are TRBV10-3 and TRBJ1-5; D unresolved. The CDR3 totals 15 residues. The V gene lost 10 bases and the J gene lost 0 bases, with 16 bases spanning the gap. Germline CDR1 reads ENHRY; CDR2 reads SYGVKD. The CDR3 spells CASSRRELSNQPQHF. The DNA for the CDR3 is TGTGCCAGCAGCCGAAGGGAACTTAGCAATCAGCCCCAGCATTTT.

The rearrangement uses TRBV5-1 and TRBJ2-2; 7 nucleotides agree with TRBD2. Germline CDR1 and CDR2: SGHRS and YFSETQ. The CDR3 runs to 15 residues. The junction had 5 bases not matched to a gene; V was cut back by 1 base and J by 5 bases. The CDR3, as DNA: TGCGCCAGCAGCTTGAAGGCGGGGGTGACCGGGGAGCTGTTTTTT. It specifies CASSLKAGVTGELFF.

This clonotype was recorded at least ten times. V is TRBV19 and J is TRBJ2-7; tentative D call: TRBD1 (5 bases). In germline, CDR1 is LNHDA, CDR2 SQIVND (reference sequence). Trimming cost V 5 bases and J 5 bases, with 13 bases left between them. The CDR3 consists of 13 residues. The CDR3 DNA follows: TGTGCCAGTAGTTACCAGGGTGAGGACGAGCAGTACTTC. It translates to CASSYQGEDEQYF.

This rearrangement joins TRBV29-1 to TRBJ2-2; a weak D match, TRBD2 (6 bases). CDR1 and CDR2 from the germline V gene are SQVTM and ANQGSEA. The CDR3 is made up of 14 amino acids. V lost 7 bases to trimming and J lost 0 bases, with 12 bases between them. The CDR3 DNA reads as TGCAGCGGGGACGGGACTCCGAACACCGGGGAGCTGTTTTTT. It codes for CSGDGTPNTGELFF.

Only a few counts were recorded for this clonotype. The chain recombines TRBV6-5 with TRBJ1-4; D perhaps matches TRBD1 (5 bases). Germline V CDR1 and CDR2: MNHEY, SVGAGI. Deletions cut 5 bases from V and 3 bases from J, with 22 bases between. CDR3 length: 18 amino acids. The CDR3 DNA reads as TGTGCCAGCAGTGACCCCGGGGAACCAACAGGATCTAATGAAAAACTGTTTTTT. It yields the protein CASSDPGEPTGSNEKLFF.

The sample holds a few counts of this clonotype. This chain joins TRBV20-1 and TRBJ1-3; a weak D match, TRBD1 (5 bases). This CDR3 is 14 amino acids long. V was clipped by 5 bases and J by 0 bases, with 11 bases between them. Germline CDR1 is DFQATT and CDR2 is SNEGSKA (reference sequence). The CDR3, as DNA: TGCAGTGCTCGGGGACGGGACTCTGGAAACACCATATATTTT. Translation: CSARGRDSGNTIYF.

The chain joins TRBV5-1 to TRBJ2-7, with a tentative D call TRBD1 (6 bases). Germline V gene sequence: CDR1 SGHRS, CDR2 YFSETQ. The CDR3 totals 13 residues. V lost 4 bases and J 4 bases, leaving 12 bases between the germline ends. The CDR3 protein is CASSRSTGYEQYF. The CDR3, as DNA: TGCGCCAGCAGCCGTAGTACAGGGTACGAGCAGTACTTC. The full variable domain, its missing parts supplied by reference TRBV5-1 and TRBJ2-7, is KAGVTQTPRYLIKTRGQQVTLSCSPISGHRSVSWYQQTPGQGLQFLFEYFSETQRNKGNFPGRFSGRQFSNSRSEMNVSTLELGDSALYLCASSRSTGYEQYFGPGTRLTVT.

CDR3 coding DNA: TGTGCCACCAGTGATTACAGGCAGGGCTATGGCTACACCTTC. Translating it yields CATSDYRQGYGYTF. This sequence joins TRBV24-1 and TRBJ1-2, with D maybe TRBD1 (5 bases). V dropped 2 bases and J dropped 4 bases, with 10 bases sitting between them. The CDR3 has 14 residues. Germline loops: CDR1 KGHDR, CDR2 SFDVKD.

This clonotype has just a few counts. The chain links TRBV7-9 to TRBJ2-7; 7 nucleotides align to TRBD2. Trimming removed 5 bases from V and 2 bases from J; junction bases left unmatched: 9. The CDR3 runs to 15 residues. Germline CDR1 reads SEHNR; CDR2 reads FQNEAQ (reference sequence). The CDR3 sequence is CASSPPGGSPYEQYF. The CDR3 coding sequence is TGTGCCAGCAGCCCCCCGGGCGGGAGTCCCTACGAGCAGTACTTC.